Listed below are T cell receptor beta chains from one sample, sequenced in a study of response to subunit inactivated influenza vaccine. TCRdb re-called the RT-PCR reads with MiXCR, one entry per CDR3 protein. The repertoire holds a few hundred thousand distinct CDR3 sequences, around a fifth seen once, with about a tenth in the top ten. Here the sequenced sample was PBMCs from blood, taken less than 22 months after vaccination. The receptor set was obtained from a man between 50 and 70 years old who received an inactivated influenza vaccine. Both conserved end residues are part of each CDR3. The D gene is left open where the match is weak. Size tells how often a clone was seen (once, few, many) or the class of an expanded clone, and some rows leave it out.

cdr3_nt cdr3_aa cdr3_length d_call j_call clone_size v_call
TGCGCCAGCAGCCAGAGGACAGGGGACGGCTATGGCTACACCTTC CASSQRTGDGYGYTF 15 TRBD1 TRBJ1-2 - TRBV4-3
TGTGCCAGCAGTTACCTACAGGGGGGCAATAATGAAAAACTGTTTTTT CASSYLQGGNNEKLFF 16 TRBD1 TRBJ1-4 many TRBV6-5
TGTGCCAGCGGGCTAGCGGGGTTTGAGCAGTTCTTC CASGLAGFEQFF 12 TRBD2 TRBJ2-1 - TRBV12-3/TRBV12-4
TGTGCCAGCAGCTTAGATCTGTGGGGGACAGCCGAAGAGACCCAGTACTTC CASSLDLWGTAEETQYF 17 TRBD1 TRBJ2-5 - TRBV7-9
TGCAGTGCGCCGCCTAGCGGGAGGTTCTACGAGCAGTACTTC CSAPPSGRFYEQYF 14 TRBD2 TRBJ2-7 few TRBV20-1
TGTGCCAGCAGTTACGTCGGGGGGGGAAATCAGCCCCAGCATTTT CASSYVGGGNQPQHF 15 - TRBJ1-5 many TRBV6-5
TGTGCCAGCAGTGACTTTTACAGGAACACTGAAGCTTTCTTT CASSDFYRNTEAFF 14 - TRBJ1-1 - TRBV6-1
TGCAGTGCTCCGGGACAGGGCACTGAAGCTTTCTTT CSAPGQGTEAFF 12 TRBD1 TRBJ1-1 - TRBV20-1
TGTGCCACCGTGGACGGATTCTACAATGAGCAGTTCTTC CATVDGFYNEQFF 13 - TRBJ2-1 - TRBV15
TGTGCCAGCAGTTCTTGGGAAGAGCAGTACTTC CASSSWEEQYF 11 - TRBJ2-7 - TRBV6-2/TRBV6-3
TGTGCCAGCAGCTTTCCCTCAACTAATGAAAAACTGTTTTTT CASSFPSTNEKLFF 14 - TRBJ1-4 - TRBV7-2
TGTGCCAGTCTGAGGGGACTACCCACAGATACGCAGTATTTT CASLRGLPTDTQYF 14 TRBD2 TRBJ2-3 - TRBV6-2/TRBV6-3
TGCAGTGCCCGATCTGCAGGGCCAGCGGACGAGCAGTACTTC CSARSAGPADEQYF 14 - TRBJ2-7 few TRBV20-1
TGTGCCAGCAGCTTAGGAATAGATAGCAATCAGCCCCAGCATTTT CASSLGIDSNQPQHF 15 - TRBJ1-5 few TRBV7-2
TGTGCCATCAGTGATTATGGGCTAGCGGAGGGGGAGACCCAGTACTTC CAISDYGLAEGETQYF 16 TRBD2 TRBJ2-5 few TRBV10-3
TGTGCCACCAGCGCTGCAGGAGCCGGGGGCTACACCTTC CATSAAGAGGYTF 13 - TRBJ1-2 - TRBV15
TGTGCCAGCAGCCAGAAGTCGGCGGGAGTTGGAGGCTATGGCTACACCTTC CASSQKSAGVGGYGYTF 17 - TRBJ1-2 - TRBV3-1
TGTGCCAGCAGCCAAATACTTGGGTACAATGAGCAGTTCTTC CASSQILGYNEQFF 14 - TRBJ2-1 few TRBV3-1
TGTGCCAGCAGCTACCTTCTAGCGGGGGGATCCTACGAGCAGTACTTC CASSYLLAGGSYEQYF 16 TRBD2 TRBJ2-7 - TRBV7-9
TGTGCCAGCAGCGGCTCCGCCTATGGCTACACCTTC CASSGSAYGYTF 12 - TRBJ1-2 many TRBV9
TGTGCCAGCAGTGACCGTCGATTCAGACTCCAAGAGACCCAGTACTTC CASSDRRFRLQETQYF 16 - TRBJ2-5 - TRBV25-1
TGCGCCGGCAGCCAAGATCTGGACGGGGGCGATGGCTACACCTTC CAGSQDLDGGDGYTF 15 - TRBJ1-2 - TRBV4-1
TGTGCCAGCAGCTTAGACGGGTTTACTCAGCCCCAGCATTTT CASSLDGFTQPQHF 14 - TRBJ1-5 few TRBV11-2
TGTGCCAGCAGCTGGAAGCGGGGTTCCGGTAATGAAAAACTGTTTTTT CASSWKRGSGNEKLFF 16 - TRBJ1-4 few TRBV5-5
TGCAGTGCTAGACCAGGGAATAGCAATCAGCCCCAGCATTTT CSARPGNSNQPQHF 14 - TRBJ1-5 - TRBV20-1
TGTGCCAGCTCACCACGGCGGGGGGTTGAAACCGGGGAGCTGTTTTTT CASSPRRGVETGELFF 16 TRBD2 TRBJ2-2 - TRBV18
TGTGCCAGCAGCCAAGGGTCCGGGCCCTGGCCCCAGCATTTT CASSQGSGPWPQHF 14 - TRBJ1-5 few TRBV3-1
TGTGCCAGCAGCGTAGGAAGTGGGTCTGGAAACACCATATATTTT CASSVGSGSGNTIYF 15 - TRBJ1-3 many TRBV9
TGTGCCACCAGTGGGGTCGGGGGAGATACGCAGTATTTT CATSGVGGDTQYF 13 - TRBJ2-3 few TRBV24-1
TGTGCCAGCAGTTTATCCCGGGACACAGCCTACGAGCAGTACTTC CASSLSRDTAYEQYF 15 - TRBJ2-7 - TRBV27
TGTGCCAGCAGCGCAACAAGCAATCAGCCCCAGCATTTT CASSATSNQPQHF 13 - TRBJ1-5 - TRBV7-9
TGTGCCAGCAGCTTAGGGACCTCGGGTGGCTACACCTTC CASSLGTSGGYTF 13 - TRBJ1-2 few TRBV13
TGCGCCAGCATGGTTGATCCAGGGGGGAACTATGGCTACACCTTC CASMVDPGGNYGYTF 15 TRBD1 TRBJ1-2 - TRBV5-1
TGCAGTGCTAGAGATAGGGGACCGTTCTCGGAGACCCAGTACTTC CSARDRGPFSETQYF 15 - TRBJ2-5 few TRBV20-1
TGTGCCAGCAGCCAAGATCGGGGACAGGGGCCTGTCTGGTATGGCTACACCTTC CASSQDRGQGPVWYGYTF 18 TRBD1 TRBJ1-2 few TRBV3-1
TGTGCCACCAAAGGGGGGACTAACACAGATACGCAGTATTTT CATKGGTNTDTQYF 14 - TRBJ2-3 - TRBV10-3
TGTGCCAGCGGAACTACAGGGGGTGTCACCGGGGAGCTGTTTTTT CASGTTGGVTGELFF 15 TRBD1 TRBJ2-2 - TRBV27
TGCAGTGCTAGAGACCCCAACACCATATATTTT CSARDPNTIYF 11 - TRBJ1-3 - TRBV20-1
TGTGCCAGCAGCTTACTAGCGGGAGGATCCTCCGCCGAGCAGTACTTC CASSLLAGGSSAEQYF 16 TRBD2 TRBJ2-7 - TRBV7-6
TGCGCCAGCAGGAGGACTAGCGGGGGGGACCGGAATGAGCAGTTCTTC CASRRTSGGDRNEQFF 16 TRBD2 TRBJ2-1 - TRBV5-1
TGTGCCAGCAGTTACACGTACAGCGGAAGAAACTACGAGCAGTACTTC CASSYTYSGRNYEQYF 16 - TRBJ2-7 few TRBV6-5
TGTGCCAGCAGCTCCCCCCGATTGACTGAAGCTTTCTTT CASSSPRLTEAFF 13 - TRBJ1-1 few TRBV7-3
TGTGCCAGCAGCCAAGGACACCAAAATCAGCCCCAGCATTTT CASSQGHQNQPQHF 14 - TRBJ1-5 - TRBV3-1
TGTGCCAGCAGGGAAAGACCACCAGGAGGGGGCGGTAATTCACCCCTCCACTTT CASRERPPGGGGNSPLHF 18 TRBD1 TRBJ1-6 few TRBV4-2
TGTGCCAGCTCAGGGACGGTAGATTACGAGCAGTACTTC CASSGTVDYEQYF 13 - TRBJ2-7 - TRBV18
TGCGCCAGCAGCTTCGCGCGTGGCGGTCGAGAGACCCAGTACTTC CASSFARGGRETQYF 15 - TRBJ2-5 - TRBV5-1
TGTGCCAGCTCACCAAGGCAAGACCAGACAGATACGCAGTATTTT CASSPRQDQTDTQYF 15 - TRBJ2-3 once TRBV18
TGCGCCAGCCGGGGCGCGACTGAAGCTTTCTTT CASRGATEAFF 11 - TRBJ1-1 many TRBV4-3
TGTGCCACCAGCAGAGATCTAACCGGGGAGCTGTTTTTT CATSRDLTGELFF 13 - TRBJ2-2 - TRBV15
TGTGCCAGCAGCCGCGGTGTCCCAGGTGACACTGAAGCTTTCTTT CASSRGVPGDTEAFF 15 - TRBJ1-1 many TRBV4-2
TGTGCCAGCAGCTTAGATGGGACTAGCGGGACATACAATGAGCAGTTCTTC CASSLDGTSGTYNEQFF 17 TRBD2 TRBJ2-1 few TRBV7-6
TGCAGTGCTAGAGATGGGGTTAGCGGGCCCCTCGACGAGCAGTACTTC CSARDGVSGPLDEQYF 16 TRBD2 TRBJ2-7 few TRBV20-1
TGCGCCAGCAGCCAAGTCGACTGGGAGCCCCAGCATTTT CASSQVDWEPQHF 13 - TRBJ1-5 many TRBV4-1